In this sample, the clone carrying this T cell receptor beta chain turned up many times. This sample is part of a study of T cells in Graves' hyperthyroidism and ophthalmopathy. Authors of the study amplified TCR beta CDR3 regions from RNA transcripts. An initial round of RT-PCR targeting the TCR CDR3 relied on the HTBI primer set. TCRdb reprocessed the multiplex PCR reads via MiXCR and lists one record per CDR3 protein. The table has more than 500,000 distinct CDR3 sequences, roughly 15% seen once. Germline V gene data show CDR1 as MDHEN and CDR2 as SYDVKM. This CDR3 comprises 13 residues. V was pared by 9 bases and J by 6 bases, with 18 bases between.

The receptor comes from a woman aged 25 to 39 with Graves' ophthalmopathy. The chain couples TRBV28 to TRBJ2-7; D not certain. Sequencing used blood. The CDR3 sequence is CAREYTAAGEQYF. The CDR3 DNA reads TGTGCCAGAGAGTACACAGCCGCCGGCGAGCAGTACTTC.